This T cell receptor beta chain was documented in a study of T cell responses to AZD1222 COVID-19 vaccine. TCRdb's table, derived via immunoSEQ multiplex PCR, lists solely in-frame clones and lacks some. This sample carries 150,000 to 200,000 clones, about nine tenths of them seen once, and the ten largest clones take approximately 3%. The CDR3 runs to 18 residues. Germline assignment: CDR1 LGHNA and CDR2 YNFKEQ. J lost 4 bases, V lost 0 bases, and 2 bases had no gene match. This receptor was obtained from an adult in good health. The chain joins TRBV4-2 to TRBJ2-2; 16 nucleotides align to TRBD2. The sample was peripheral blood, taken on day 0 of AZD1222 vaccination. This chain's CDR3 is CASSQDGTSGGATGELFF. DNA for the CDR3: TGTGCCAGCAGCCAAGATGGGACTAGCGGGGGGGCCACCGGGGAGCTGTTTTTT.